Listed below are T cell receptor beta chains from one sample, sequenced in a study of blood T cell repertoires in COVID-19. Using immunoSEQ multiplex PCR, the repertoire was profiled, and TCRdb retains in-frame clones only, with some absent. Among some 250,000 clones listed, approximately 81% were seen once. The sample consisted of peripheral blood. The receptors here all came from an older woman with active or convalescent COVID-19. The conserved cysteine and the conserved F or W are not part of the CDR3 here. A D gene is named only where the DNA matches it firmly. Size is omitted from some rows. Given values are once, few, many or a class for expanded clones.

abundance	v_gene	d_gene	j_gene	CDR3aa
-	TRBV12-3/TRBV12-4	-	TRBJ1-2	ASGLSTTHGYT
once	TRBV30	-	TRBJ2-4	AWGIRGTKNIQY
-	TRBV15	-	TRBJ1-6	ATSRDQGMNSPLH
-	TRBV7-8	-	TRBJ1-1	ASSLFRGEDTEAF
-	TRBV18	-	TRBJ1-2	ASSPAGPGGYT
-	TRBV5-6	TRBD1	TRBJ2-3	ASSSGTGVRDTQY
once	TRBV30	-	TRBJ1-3	AGGGPGNTIY
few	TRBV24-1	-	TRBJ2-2	ATSETRAGGELF
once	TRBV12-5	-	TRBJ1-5	ASGLAGVQPQH
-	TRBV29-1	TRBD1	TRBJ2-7	SVASQGDYEQY
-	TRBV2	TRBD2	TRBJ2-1	ASSESGGSYNEQF
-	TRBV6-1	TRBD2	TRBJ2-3	ASSGSRRGASTDTQY
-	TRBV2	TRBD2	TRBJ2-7	ASTSGGLAGSEQY
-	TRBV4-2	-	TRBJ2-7	ASSQSLGWDNYEQY
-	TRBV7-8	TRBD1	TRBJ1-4	ASSFLEQGAGATNEKLF
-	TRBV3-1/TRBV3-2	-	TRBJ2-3	ASSHGHNADTQY
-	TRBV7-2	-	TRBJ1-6	ASSLVRGIYNSPLH
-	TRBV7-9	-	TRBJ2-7	ASSLGGSEQY
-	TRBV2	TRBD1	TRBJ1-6	ASSVQGARNSPLH
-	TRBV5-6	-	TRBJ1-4	ASSPAAVNNEKLF
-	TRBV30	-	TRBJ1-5	AWSNGNQPQH
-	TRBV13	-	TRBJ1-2	ASSSGEHYGYT
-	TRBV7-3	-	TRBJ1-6	ASSAQPSDSPLH
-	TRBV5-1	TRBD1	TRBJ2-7	ASSLRQGGQFEQY
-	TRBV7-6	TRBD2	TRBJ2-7	ASSSSGDAVY
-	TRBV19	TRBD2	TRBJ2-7	ATSTGGFGEQY
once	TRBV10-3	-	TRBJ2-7	AISESGGSYEQY
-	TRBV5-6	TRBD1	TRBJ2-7	ASSRTGFNHEQY
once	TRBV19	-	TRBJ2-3	ASRSYRVKSTDTQY
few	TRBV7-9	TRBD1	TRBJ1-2	ASSFEQGVYYGYT
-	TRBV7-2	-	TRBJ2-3	ASSSTLDTQY
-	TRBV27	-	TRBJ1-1	ASMRGLNTEAF
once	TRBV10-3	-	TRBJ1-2	AISERNRDNGYT
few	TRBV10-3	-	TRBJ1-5	AISGEVGQPQH
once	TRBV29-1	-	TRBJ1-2	SVFRSYGYT
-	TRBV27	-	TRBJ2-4	ASRLQLAKNIQY
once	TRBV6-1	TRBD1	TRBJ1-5	ASSSYRGPQH
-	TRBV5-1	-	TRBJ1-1	ASSLAVSGGTEAF
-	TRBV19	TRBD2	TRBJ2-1	ASSISRLAGLPYNEQF
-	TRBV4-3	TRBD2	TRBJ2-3	ASSLAPGLAGGPVTDTQY
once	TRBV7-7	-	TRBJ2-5	ASSPQRLVETQY
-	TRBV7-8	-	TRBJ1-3	ASSLPGNTIY
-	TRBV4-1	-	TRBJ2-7	ASSQDRGLSYEQY
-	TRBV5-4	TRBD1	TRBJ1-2	ASSRGWTANYGYT
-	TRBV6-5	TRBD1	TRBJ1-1	ASSWGQRNTEAF
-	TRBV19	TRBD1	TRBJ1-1	ASGGLRGRGAF
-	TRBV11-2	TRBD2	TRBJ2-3	ASSLDGGGSSTDTQY
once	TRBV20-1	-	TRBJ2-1	SASRVGTNEQF
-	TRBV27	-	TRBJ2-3	ASNPGNLVDTQY
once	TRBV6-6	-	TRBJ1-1	ASRPTRESAEAF
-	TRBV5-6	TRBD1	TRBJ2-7	ASSLVGQPSYEQY
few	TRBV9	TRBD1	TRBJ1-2	ASSVGGTGDYGYT
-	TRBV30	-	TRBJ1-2	AWSPSGGGWGYGYT